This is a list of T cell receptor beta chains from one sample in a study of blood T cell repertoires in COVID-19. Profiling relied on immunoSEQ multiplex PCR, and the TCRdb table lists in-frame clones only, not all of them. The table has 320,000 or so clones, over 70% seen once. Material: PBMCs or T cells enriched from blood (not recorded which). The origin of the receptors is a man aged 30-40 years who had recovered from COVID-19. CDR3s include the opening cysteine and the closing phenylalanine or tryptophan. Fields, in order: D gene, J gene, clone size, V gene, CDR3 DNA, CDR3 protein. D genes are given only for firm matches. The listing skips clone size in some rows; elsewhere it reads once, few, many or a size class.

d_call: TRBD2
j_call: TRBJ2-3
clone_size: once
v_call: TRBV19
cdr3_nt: TGTGCCAGTAGTAAACGACTAGCGGGGGACACAGATACGCAGTATTTT
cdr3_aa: CASSKRLAGDTDTQYF

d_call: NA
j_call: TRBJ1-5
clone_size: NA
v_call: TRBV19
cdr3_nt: TGTGCCAGTAGTACAAATTTGAATCAGCCCCAGCATTTT
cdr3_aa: CASSTNLNQPQHF

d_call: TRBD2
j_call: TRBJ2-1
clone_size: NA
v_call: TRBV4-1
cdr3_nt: TGCGCCAGCAGCCCCGGGACTAGCCGGGGGAATGAGCAGTTCTTC
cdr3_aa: CASSPGTSRGNEQFF

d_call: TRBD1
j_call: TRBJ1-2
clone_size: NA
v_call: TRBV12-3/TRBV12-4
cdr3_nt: TGTGCCAGCAGGCTACGACAGGGCGGCTACACCTTC
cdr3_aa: CASRLRQGGYTF

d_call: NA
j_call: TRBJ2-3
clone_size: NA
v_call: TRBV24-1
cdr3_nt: TGTGCCACCAGTGTCCTTCGCCCAAGCCGCCGGAACCCAGAAGCGGCAGATACGCAGTATTTT
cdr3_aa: CATSVLRPSRRNPEAADTQYF

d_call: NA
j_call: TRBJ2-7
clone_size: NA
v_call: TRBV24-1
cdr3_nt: TGTGCCACCAGTGACTCGACAGGTTACGAGCAGTACTTC
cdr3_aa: CATSDSTGYEQYF

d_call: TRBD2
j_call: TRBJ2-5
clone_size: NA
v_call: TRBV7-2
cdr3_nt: TGTGCCAGCAGCTTAGTCTCGCGGGGGGGCCCGGAGACCCAGTACTTC
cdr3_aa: CASSLVSRGGPETQYF

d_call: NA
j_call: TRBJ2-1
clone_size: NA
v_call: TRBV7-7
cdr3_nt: TGTGCCAGCAGCTTAGAGGCCGGGACAACCTACAATGAGCAGTTCTTC
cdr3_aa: CASSLEAGTTYNEQFF

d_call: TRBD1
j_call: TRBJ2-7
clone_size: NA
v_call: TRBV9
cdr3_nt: TGTGCCAGCAGCGTAGACAGGGGGCACGAGCAGTACTTC
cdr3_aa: CASSVDRGHEQYF

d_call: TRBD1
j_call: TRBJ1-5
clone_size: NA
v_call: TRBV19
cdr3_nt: TGTGCCAGTAGTCCGTATACCGGGACAGGGCTTAATCAGCCCCAGCATTTT
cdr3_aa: CASSPYTGTGLNQPQHF

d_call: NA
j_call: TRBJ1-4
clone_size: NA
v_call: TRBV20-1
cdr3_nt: TGCAGTGCTAGTTCGGGTGGTGAAAAACTGTTTTTT
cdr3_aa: CSASSGGEKLFF

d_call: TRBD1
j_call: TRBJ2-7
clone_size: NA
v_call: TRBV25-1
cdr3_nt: TGTGCCAGCACCGACAGGGAGAGGACCTACGAGCAGTACTTC
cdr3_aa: CASTDRERTYEQYF

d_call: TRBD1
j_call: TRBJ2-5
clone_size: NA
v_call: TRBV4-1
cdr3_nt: TGCGCCAGCAGCCCCAGAGGACAGGGAAAACAAGAGACCCAGTACTTC
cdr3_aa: CASSPRGQGKQETQYF

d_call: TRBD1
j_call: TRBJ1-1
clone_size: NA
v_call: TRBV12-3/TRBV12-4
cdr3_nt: TGTGCCAGCAGTTCACAGGGGGGTCGGTTAGCTTTCTTT
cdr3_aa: CASSSQGGRLAFF

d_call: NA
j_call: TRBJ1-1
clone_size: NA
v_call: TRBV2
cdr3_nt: TGTGCCAGCAACAGGTTCATGAACACTGAAGCTTTCTTT
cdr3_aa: CASNRFMNTEAFF

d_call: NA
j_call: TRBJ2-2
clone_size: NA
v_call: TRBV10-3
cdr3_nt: TGTGCCATCAGTGACTTCGGACAGCACCAGGCCGGGGAGCTGTTTTTT
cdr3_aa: CAISDFGQHQAGELFF

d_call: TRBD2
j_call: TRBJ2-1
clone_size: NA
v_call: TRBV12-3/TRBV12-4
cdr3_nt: TGTGCCAGCACCCTTAGCGGGGGGGGGCAGTTCTTC
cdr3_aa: CASTLSGGGQFF

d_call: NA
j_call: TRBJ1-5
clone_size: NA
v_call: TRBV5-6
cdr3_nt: TGTGCCAGCAGCTTGGCCCCAGGGGGCAATCAGCCCCAGCATTTT
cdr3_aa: CASSLAPGGNQPQHF

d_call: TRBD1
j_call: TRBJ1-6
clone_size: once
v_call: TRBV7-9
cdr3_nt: TGTGCCAGCAGCCCAGGGGGACAGGGGATTTCACCCCTCCACTTT
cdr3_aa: CASSPGGQGISPLHF

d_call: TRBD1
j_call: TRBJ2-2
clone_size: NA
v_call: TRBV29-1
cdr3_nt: TGCAGCGTTCACAGGGGAAACACCGGGGAGCTGTTTTTT
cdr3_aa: CSVHRGNTGELFF

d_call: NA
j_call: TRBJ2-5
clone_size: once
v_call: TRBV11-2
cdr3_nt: TGTGCCAGCAGCCTACAGGGCCAAGAGACCCAGTACTTC
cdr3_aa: CASSLQGQETQYF

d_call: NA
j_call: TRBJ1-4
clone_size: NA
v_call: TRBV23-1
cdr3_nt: TGCGCCAGCAGATCAGGGATCTCTAATGAAAAACTGTTTTTT
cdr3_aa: CASRSGISNEKLFF

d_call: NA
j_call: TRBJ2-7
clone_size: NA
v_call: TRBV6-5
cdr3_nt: TGTGCCAGCAGTCCTACAGAGAGAACCTACGAGCAGTACTTC
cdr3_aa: CASSPTERTYEQYF

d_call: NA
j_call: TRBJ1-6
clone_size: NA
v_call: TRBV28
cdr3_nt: TGTGCCAGCATGGAACTCGAAGGGGGTAATTCACCCCTCCACTTT
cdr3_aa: CASMELEGGNSPLHF

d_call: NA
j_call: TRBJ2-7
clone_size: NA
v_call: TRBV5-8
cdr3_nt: TGTGCCAGCAGCCCGCGGGGATACGAGCAGTACTTC
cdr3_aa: CASSPRGYEQYF

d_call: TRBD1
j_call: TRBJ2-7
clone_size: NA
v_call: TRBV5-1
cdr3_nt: TGCGCCAGCAGCTTGTATATGTCGGGACAGGGGTTTTCCTACGAGCAGTACTTC
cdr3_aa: CASSLYMSGQGFSYEQYF

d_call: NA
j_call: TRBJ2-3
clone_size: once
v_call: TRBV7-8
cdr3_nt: TGTGCCAGCAGCTCCGTAGATACGCAGTATTTT
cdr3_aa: CASSSVDTQYF

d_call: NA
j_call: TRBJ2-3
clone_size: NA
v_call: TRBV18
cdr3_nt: TGTGCCAGCTCACCATCGGGTCGCCCCGATACGCAGTATTTT
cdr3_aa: CASSPSGRPDTQYF

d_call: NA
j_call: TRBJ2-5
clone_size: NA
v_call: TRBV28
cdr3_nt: TGTGCCAGCAGTTCTCGCGGGACGTACCAAGAGACCCAGTACTTC
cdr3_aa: CASSSRGTYQETQYF

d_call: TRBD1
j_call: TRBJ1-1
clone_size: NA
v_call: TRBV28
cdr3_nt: TGTGCCAGCAGTCCCGCCCCGGGACAGAAGAACACTGAAGCTTTCTTT
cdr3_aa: CASSPAPGQKNTEAFF

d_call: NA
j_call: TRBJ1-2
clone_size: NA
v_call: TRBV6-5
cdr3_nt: TGTGCCAGCAGTTTACAGGGTCAGGGTTTGGGCTACACCTTC
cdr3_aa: CASSLQGQGLGYTF

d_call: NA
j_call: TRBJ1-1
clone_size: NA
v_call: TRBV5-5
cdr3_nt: TGTGCCAGCAGCTTGGCAGGGAGGGGCACTGAAGCTTTCTTT
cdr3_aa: CASSLAGRGTEAFF

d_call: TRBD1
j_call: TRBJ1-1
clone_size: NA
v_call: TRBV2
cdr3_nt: TGTGCCAGCAGGCCCAGGGGGATGAACACTGAAGCTTTCTTT
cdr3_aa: CASRPRGMNTEAFF

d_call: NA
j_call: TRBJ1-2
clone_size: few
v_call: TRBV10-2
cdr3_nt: TGCGCCACCCTAGTGGAAAATCATAACTATGGCTACACCTTC
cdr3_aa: CATLVENHNYGYTF

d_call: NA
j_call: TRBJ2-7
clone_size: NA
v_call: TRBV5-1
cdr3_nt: TGCGCCAGCAGCTTGGCATTAGGCAGGGCGTACGAGCAGTACTTC
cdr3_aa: CASSLALGRAYEQYF

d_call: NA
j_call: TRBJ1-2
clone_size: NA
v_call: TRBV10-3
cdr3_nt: TGTGCCATCAGTGAGCAGACAGACTATGGCTACACCTTC
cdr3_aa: CAISEQTDYGYTF

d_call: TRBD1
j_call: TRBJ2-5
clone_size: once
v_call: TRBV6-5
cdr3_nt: TGTGCCAGCAGACCGACAGGGGGAGAGACCCAGTACTTC
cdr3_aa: CASRPTGGETQYF

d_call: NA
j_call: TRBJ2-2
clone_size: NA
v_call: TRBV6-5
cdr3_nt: TGTGCCAGCAGTTACTCGCACGGGTCGGGCGGGGAGCTGTTTTTT
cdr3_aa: CASSYSHGSGGELFF

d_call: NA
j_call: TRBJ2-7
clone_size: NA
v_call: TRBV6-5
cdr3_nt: TGTGCCAGCAGGGCCCCTGGGCTCTACGAGCAGTACTTC
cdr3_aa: CASRAPGLYEQYF

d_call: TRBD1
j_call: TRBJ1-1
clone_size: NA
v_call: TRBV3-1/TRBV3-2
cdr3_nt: TGTGCCAGCAGCCCACGGGACAGTCCTTATGAAGCTTTCTTT
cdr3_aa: CASSPRDSPYEAFF

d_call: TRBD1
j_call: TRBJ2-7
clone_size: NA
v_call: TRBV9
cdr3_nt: TGTGCCAGCAGCGCCCTGGGACAGGGGTTCTACGAGCAGTACTTC
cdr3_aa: CASSALGQGFYEQYF

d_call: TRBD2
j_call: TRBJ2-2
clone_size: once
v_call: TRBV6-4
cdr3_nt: TGTGCCAGCAGTGAGCTCGGACTAGCCGGTACCGGGGAGCTGTTTTTT
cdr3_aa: CASSELGLAGTGELFF

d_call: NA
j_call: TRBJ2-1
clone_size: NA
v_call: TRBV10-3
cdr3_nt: TGTGCCACAGGGGGGAGTGGACCGCACAATGAGCAGTTCTTC
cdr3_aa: CATGGSGPHNEQFF

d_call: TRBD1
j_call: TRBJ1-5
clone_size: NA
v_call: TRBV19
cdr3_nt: TGTGCCAGTAGTGTACGGACAGGTCGAAACAGCAATCAGCCCCAGCATTTT
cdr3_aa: CASSVRTGRNSNQPQHF

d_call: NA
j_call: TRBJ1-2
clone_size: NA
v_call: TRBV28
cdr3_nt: TGTGCCAGCAGTTTAATCAGGATTGATGGCTACACCTTC
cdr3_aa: CASSLIRIDGYTF

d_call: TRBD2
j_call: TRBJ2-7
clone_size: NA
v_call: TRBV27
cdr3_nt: TGTGCCAGCAGTCCAACTAGCGGGGATAACGAGCAGTACTTC
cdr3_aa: CASSPTSGDNEQYF

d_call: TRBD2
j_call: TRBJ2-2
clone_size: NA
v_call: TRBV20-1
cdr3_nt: TGCAGTGCTAGTAGTCGGACTAGCGGGGGGGCGGGCACCGGGGAGCTGTTTTTT
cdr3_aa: CSASSRTSGGAGTGELFF

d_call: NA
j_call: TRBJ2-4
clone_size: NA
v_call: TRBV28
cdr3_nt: TGTGCCAGCAGCCCCCCTGCGGGTCCTTACATTCAGTACTTC
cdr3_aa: CASSPPAGPYIQYF

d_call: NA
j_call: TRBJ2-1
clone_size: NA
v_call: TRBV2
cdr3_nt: TGTGCCAGCAGTGGTTCCAGGGGTAGCAATGAGCAGTTCTTC
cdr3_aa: CASSGSRGSNEQFF

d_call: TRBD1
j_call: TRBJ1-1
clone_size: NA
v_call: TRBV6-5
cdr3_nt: TGTGCCAGCAGCTACGGACAGGGGGCTGAAGCTTTCTTT
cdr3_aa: CASSYGQGAEAFF

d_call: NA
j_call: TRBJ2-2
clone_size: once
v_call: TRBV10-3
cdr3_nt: TGTGCCATCAGTGGGAGGTTGACGGAGCCGAAATCGAACACCGGGGAGCTGTTTTTT
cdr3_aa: CAISGRLTEPKSNTGELFF

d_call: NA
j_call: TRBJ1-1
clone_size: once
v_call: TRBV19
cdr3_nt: TGTGCCAGTAGTACGGACTTCAACACTGAAGCTTTCTTT
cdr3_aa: CASSTDFNTEAFF

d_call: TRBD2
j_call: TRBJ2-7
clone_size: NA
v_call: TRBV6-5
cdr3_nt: TGTGCCAGCAGTTACTCCCCTAGCGGGGATTTCGAGCAGTACTTC
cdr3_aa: CASSYSPSGDFEQYF

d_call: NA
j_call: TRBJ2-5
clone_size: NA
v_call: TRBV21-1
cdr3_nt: TGTGCCAAACGGGTAGGGGAAGAGACCCAGTACTTC
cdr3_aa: CAKRVGEETQYF

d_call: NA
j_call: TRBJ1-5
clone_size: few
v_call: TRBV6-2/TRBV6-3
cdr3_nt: TGTGCCAGCAGTTACCCGGGGCCCCAGCATTTT
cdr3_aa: CASSYPGPQHF

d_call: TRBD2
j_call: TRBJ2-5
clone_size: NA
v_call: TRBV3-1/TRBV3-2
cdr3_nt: TGTGCCAGCAGCCGCCGACTAGCGGGATTCCAAGAGACCCAGTACTTC
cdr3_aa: CASSRRLAGFQETQYF

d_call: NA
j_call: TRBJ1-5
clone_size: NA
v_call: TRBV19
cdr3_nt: TGTGCCAGTAGTAGATCCCCGGACACGTCGGGTCGGCCCCAGCATTTT
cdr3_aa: CASSRSPDTSGRPQHF

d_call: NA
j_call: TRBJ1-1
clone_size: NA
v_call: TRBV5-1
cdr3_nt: TGCGCCAGCAGCTTGTCAGGGATAGAGACTGAAGCTTTCTTT
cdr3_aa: CASSLSGIETEAFF

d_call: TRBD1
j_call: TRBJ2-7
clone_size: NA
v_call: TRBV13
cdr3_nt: TGTGCCAGCAGCTTCGGACAGGGCCGGGAGCAGTACTTC
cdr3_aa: CASSFGQGREQYF